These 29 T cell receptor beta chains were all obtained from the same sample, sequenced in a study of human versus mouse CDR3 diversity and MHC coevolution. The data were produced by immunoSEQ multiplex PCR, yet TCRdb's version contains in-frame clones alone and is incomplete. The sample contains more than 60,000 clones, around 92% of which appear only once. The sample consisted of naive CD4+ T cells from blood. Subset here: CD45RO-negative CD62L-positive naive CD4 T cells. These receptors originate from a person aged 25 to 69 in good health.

CDR3 amino acids: CASSKQAISYEQYF. CDR3 nucleotides: TGTGCCAGCAGCAAACAGGCCATCTCCTACGAGCAGTACTTC. The rearrangement uses TRBV21-1 and TRBJ2-7; the D call in the table, TRBD1, was not verified against the DNA. TRBV21-1 is annotated as a pseudogene. This CDR3 is built from 14 residues.

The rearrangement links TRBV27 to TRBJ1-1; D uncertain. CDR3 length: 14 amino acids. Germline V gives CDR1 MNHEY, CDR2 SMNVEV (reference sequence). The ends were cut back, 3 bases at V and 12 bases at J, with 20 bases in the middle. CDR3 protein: CASSFTLDSFVTFF. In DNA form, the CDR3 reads TGTGCCAGCAGTTTTACCTTGGACTCCTTCGTGACTTTCTTT.

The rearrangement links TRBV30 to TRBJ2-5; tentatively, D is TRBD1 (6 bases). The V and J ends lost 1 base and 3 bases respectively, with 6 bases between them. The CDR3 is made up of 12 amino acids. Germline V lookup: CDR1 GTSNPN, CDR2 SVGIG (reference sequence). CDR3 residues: CAWSDREETQYF. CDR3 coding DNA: TGTGCCTGGAGTGACAGGGAAGAGACCCAGTACTTC. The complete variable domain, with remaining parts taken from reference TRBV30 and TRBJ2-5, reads SQTIHQWPATLVQPVGSPLSLECTVEGTSNPNLYWYRQAAGRGLQLLFYSVGIGQISSEVPQNLSASRPQDRQFILSSKKLLLSDSGFYLCAWSDREETQYFGPGTRLLVL.

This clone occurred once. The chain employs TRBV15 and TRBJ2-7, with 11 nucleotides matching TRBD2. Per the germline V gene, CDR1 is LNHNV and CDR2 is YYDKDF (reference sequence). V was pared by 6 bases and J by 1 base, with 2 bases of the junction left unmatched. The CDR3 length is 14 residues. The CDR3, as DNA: TGTGCCACCAGAACTAGCGGGAGATCCTACGAGCAGTACTTC. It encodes CATRTSGRSYEQYF.

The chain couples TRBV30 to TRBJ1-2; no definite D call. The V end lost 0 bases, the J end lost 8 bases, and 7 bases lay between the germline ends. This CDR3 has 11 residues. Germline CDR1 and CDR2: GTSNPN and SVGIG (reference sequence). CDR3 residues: CAWSVNEGYTF. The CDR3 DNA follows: TGTGCCTGGAGTGTTAACGAGGGCTACACCTTC.

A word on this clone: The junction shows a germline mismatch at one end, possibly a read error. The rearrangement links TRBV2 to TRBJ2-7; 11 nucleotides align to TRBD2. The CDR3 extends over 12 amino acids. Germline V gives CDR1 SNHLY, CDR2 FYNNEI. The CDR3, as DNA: TGTGCCAGCGGGCGGACTAGCGGGTCCTTGAGCTTC. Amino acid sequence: CASGRTSGSLSF. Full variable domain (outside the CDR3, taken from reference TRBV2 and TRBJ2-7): EPEVTQTPSHQVTQMGQEVILRCVPISNHLYFYWYRQILGQKVEFLVSFYNNEISEKSEIFDDQFSVERPDGSNFTLKIRSTKLEDSAMYFCASGRTSGSLSFGPGTRLTVT.

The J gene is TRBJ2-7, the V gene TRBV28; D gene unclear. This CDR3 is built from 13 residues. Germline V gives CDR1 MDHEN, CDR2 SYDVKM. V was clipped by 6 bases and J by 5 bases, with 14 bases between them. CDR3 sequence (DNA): TGTGCCAGCAGCTACCTATCAAATCACGAGCAGTACTTC. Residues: CASSYLSNHEQYF.

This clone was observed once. CDR3 nucleotides: TGTGCCAGTAGGGGGTCTAGCGGGGGCACAGATACGCAGTATTTT. This gives the protein CASRGSSGGTDTQYF. This chain connects TRBV19 to TRBJ2-3; 9 bases align to TRBD2. With 6 bases clipped from V and 1 base from J, the junction kept 5 bases outside the gene matches. Germline CDR1 LNHDA, CDR2 SQIVND (reference sequence). This CDR3 has 15 residues. The variable domain in full, completed from reference TRBV19 and TRBJ2-3, reads DGGITQSPKYLFRKEGQNVTLSCEQNLNHDAMYWYRQDPGQGLRLIYYSQIVNDFQKGDIAEGYSVSREKKESFPLTVTSAQKNPTAFYLCASRGSSGGTDTQYFGPGTRLTVL.

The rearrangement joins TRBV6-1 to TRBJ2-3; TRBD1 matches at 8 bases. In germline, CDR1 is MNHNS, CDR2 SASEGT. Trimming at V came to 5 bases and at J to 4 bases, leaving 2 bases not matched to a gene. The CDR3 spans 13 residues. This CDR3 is CASSIQGADTQYF. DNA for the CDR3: TGTGCCAGCAGTATACAGGGGGCAGATACGCAGTATTTT.

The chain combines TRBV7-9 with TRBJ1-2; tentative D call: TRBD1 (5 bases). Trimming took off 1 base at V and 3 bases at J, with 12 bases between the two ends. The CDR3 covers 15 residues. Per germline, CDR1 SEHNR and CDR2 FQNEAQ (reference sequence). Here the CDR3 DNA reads TGTGCCAGCAGCTTAGAGACAGCGTACTACTATGGCTACACCTTC. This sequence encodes CASSLETAYYYGYTF.

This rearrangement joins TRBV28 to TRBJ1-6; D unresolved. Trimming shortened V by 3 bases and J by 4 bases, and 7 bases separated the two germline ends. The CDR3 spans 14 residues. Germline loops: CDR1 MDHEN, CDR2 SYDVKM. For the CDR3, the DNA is TGTGCCAGCAGTTTGGGAGGATATAATTCACCCCTCCACTTT. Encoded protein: CASSLGGYNSPLHF.

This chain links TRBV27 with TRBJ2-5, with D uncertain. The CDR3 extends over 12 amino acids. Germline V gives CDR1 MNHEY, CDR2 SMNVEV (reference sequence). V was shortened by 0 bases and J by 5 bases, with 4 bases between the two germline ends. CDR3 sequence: CASSLSQETQYF. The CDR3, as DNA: TGTGCCAGCAGTTTATCTCAGGAGACCCAGTACTTC.

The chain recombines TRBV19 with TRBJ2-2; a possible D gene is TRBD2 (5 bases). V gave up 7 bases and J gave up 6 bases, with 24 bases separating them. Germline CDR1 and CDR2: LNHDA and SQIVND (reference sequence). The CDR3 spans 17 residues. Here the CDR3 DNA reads TGTGCCAGTACCACGGCGCGAAGTCCAACTAGAGCCGGGGAGCTGTTTTTT. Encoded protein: CASTTARSPTRAGELFF. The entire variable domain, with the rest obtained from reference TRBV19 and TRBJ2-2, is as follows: DGGITQSPKYLFRKEGQNVTLSCEQNLNHDAMYWYRQDPGQGLRLIYYSQIVNDFQKGDIAEGYSVSREKKESFPLTVTSAQKNPTAFYLCASTTARSPTRAGELFFGEGSRLTVL.

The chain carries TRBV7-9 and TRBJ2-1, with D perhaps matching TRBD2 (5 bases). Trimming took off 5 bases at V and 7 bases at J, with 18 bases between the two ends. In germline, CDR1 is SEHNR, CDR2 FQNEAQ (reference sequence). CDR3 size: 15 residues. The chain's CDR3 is CASSQPADKRNEQFF. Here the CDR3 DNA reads TGTGCCAGCAGCCAACCGGCGGATAAGCGGAATGAGCAGTTCTTC.

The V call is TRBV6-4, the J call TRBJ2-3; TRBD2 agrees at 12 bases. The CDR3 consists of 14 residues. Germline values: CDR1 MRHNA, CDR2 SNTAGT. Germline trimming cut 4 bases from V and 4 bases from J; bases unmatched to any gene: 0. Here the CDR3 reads CASSASGGADTQYF. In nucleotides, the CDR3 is TGTGCCAGCAGTGCTAGCGGGGGGGCAGATACGCAGTATTTT.

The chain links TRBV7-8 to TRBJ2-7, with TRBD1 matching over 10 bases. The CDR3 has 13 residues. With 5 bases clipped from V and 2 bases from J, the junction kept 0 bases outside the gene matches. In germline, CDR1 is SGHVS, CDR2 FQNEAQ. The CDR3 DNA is TGTGCCAGCAGCGGGACAGGGGCCTACGAGCAGTACTTC. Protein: CASSGTGAYEQYF.

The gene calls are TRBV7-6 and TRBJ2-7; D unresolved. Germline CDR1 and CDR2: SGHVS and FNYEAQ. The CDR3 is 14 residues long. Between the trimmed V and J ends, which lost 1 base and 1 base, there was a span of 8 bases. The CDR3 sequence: CASSLGPTSYEQYF. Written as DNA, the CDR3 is TGTGCCAGCAGCTTAGGGCCCACATCCTACGAGCAGTACTTC. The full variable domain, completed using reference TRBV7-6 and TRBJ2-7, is GAGVSQSPRYKVTKRGQDVALRCDPISGHVSLYWYRQALGQGPEFLTYFNYEAQQDKSGLPNDRFSAERPEGSISTLTIQRTEQRDSAMYRCASSLGPTSYEQYFGPGTRLTVT.

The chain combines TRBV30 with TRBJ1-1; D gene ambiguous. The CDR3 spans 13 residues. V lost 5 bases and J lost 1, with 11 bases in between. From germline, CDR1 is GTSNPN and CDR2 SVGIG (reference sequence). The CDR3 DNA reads TGTGCCTGGTTCCGTCAGTCGAACACTGAAGCTTTCTTT. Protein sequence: CAWFRQSNTEAFF.

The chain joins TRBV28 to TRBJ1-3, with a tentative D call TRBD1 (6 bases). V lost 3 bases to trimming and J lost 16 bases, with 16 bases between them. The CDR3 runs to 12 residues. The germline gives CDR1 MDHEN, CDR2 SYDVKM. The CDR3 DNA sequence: TGTGCCAGCAGTTTGTCTACAGGGACCTACTATTTT. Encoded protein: CASSLSTGTYYF.

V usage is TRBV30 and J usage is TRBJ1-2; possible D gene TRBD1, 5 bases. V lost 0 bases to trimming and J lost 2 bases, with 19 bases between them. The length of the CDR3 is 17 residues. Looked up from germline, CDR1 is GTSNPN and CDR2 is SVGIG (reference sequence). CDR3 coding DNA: TGTGCCTGGAGTGTATGGGGAGGGGTTCTGAGCAACTATGGCTACACCTTC. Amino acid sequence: CAWSVWGGVLSNYGYTF.

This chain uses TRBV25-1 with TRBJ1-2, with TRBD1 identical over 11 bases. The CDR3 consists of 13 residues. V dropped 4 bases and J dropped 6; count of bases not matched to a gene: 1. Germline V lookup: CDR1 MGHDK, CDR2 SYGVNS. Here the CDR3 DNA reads TGTGCCAGCAGTGCGGGACAGGGGGATGGCTACACCTTC. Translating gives CASSAGQGDGYTF.

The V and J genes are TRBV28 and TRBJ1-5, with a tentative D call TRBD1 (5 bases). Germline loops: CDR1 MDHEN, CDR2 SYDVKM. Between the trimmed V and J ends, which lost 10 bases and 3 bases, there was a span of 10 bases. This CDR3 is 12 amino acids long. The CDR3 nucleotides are TGTGCCATCTCAGGGTCCAATCAGCCCCAGCATTTT. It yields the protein CAISGSNQPQHF.

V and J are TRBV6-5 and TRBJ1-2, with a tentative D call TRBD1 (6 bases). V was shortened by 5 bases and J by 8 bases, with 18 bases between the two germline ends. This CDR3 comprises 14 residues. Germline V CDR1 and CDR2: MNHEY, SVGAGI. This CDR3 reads CASSVSGTLGGYTF. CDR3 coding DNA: TGTGCCAGCAGTGTATCCGGGACACTTGGAGGCTACACCTTC.

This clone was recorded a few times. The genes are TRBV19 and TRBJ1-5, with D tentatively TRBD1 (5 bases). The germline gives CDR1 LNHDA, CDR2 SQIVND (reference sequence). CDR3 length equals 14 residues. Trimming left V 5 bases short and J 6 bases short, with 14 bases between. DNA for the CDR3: TGTGCCAGTAGTCTTAACCCGGGGGGTCAGCCCCAGCATTTT. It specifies CASSLNPGGQPQHF.

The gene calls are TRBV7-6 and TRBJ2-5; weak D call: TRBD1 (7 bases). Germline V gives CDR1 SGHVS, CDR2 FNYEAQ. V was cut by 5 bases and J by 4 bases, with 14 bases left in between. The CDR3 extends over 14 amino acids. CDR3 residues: CASSAGTVGETQYF. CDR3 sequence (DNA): TGTGCCAGCAGCGCGGGGACAGTGGGAGAGACCCAGTACTTC.

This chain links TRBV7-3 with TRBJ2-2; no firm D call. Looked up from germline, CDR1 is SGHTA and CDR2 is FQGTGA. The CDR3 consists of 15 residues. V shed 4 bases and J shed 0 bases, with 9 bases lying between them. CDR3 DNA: TGTGCCAGCAGCTCTGCGGTTACGAACACCGGGGAGCTGTTTTTT. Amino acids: CASSSAVTNTGELFF.

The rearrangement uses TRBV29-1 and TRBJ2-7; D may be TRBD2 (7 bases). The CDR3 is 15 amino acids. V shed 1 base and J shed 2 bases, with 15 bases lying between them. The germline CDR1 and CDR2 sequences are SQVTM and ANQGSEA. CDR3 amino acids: CSVEVEGGPPYEQYF. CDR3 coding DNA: TGCAGCGTTGAAGTGGAGGGGGGGCCCCCCTACGAGCAGTACTTC.

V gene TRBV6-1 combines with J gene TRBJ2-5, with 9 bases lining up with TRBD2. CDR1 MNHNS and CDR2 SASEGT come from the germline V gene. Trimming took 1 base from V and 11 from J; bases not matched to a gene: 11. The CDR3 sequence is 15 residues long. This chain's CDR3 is CASSEGPSGTGEQYF. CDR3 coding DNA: TGTGCCAGCAGTGAAGGGCCTAGCGGGACGGGGGAGCAGTACTTC.

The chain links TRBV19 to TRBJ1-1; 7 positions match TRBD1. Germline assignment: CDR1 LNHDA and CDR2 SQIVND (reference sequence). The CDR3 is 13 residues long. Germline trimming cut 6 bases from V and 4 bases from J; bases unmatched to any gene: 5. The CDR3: CASSLTGVTEAFF. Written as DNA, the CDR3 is TGTGCCAGTAGCCTAACAGGGGTCACTGAAGCTTTCTTT.